These 12 T cell receptor beta chains were all obtained from the same sample, sequenced in a study of Ad26.COV2.S vaccination and SARS-CoV-2 variants. Using immunoSEQ multiplex PCR, the repertoire was profiled, and TCRdb retains in-frame clones only, with some absent. The table has hundreds of thousands of clones, around 89% seen once. As for treatment: around 19 received Ad26.COV2.S at low or high dose, single or two shots; about 5 received placebo; per-sample allocation not given. On day 63 after the first injection, vaccine and placebo recipients gave samples. The specimen comprised peripheral blood, sampled in a trial of Ad26.COV2.S vaccine versus placebo. All receptors come from a person aged 18-60 years who received the Ad26.COV2.S COVID-19 vaccine or a placebo.

The chain has TRBV5-6 and TRBJ1-5; D is undetermined. The CDR3 runs to 13 residues. V gave up 1 base and J gave up 5 bases, with 7 bases separating them. From germline, CDR1 is SGHDT and CDR2 YYEEEE. The CDR3 DNA is TGTGCCAGCAGCTTGTCTCGGGATCAGCCCCAGCATTTT. Encoded protein: CASSLSRDQPQHF.

This clone was seen once. V gene TRBV7-8 combines with J gene TRBJ2-5; a possible D gene is TRBD2 (6 bases). The CDR3 is made up of 17 amino acids. The V end was cut by 2 bases, the J end by 5 bases, with 21 bases between. Germline CDR1 reads SGHVS; CDR2 reads FQNEAQ. The CDR3 DNA reads as TGTGCCAGCAGCTTAAGTTTAGCGGAGGGTTCGGAGGAGACCCAGTACTTC. Encoded protein: CASSLSLAEGSEETQYF.

This chain links TRBV7-2 with TRBJ2-5; a weak D match, TRBD1 (5 bases). This CDR3 contains 14 residues. Germline values: CDR1 SGHTA, CDR2 FQGNSA. Trimming took off 1 base at V and 5 bases at J, with 11 bases between the two ends. The CDR3 DNA reads TGTGCCAGCAGCTTAGGTCAGGGTACGGAGACCCAGTACTTC. Protein sequence: CASSLGQGTETQYF.

The chain recombines TRBV6-5 with TRBJ2-7, with D possibly being TRBD2 (6 bases). The germline V gene has CDR1 MNHEY and CDR2 SVGAGI. CDR3 length: 14 residues. The ends were cut back, 6 bases at V and 3 bases at J, with 15 bases in the middle. The DNA of the CDR3 is TGTGCCAGCAGGAAGCTGGCGGGGAACTACGAGCAGTACTTC. This sequence encodes CASRKLAGNYEQYF.

The chain has TRBV7-2 and TRBJ2-6, with TRBD2 identical over 8 bases. The CDR3 extends over 18 amino acids. With 1 base clipped from V and 2 bases from J, the junction kept 7 bases outside the gene matches. Germline CDR1 reads SGHTA; CDR2 reads FQGNSA. The CDR3 bases are TGTGCCAGCAGCTTAGAGCGAGCGGGAGCCACTGGGGCCAACGTCCTGACTTTC. The encoded protein is CASSLERAGATGANVLTF.

CDR3: CATRGPGRGELFF. CDR3 in DNA: TGTGCCACCAGAGGCCCAGGTCGAGGGGAGCTGTTTTTT. The gene calls are TRBV15 and TRBJ2-2, with D unclear. The CDR3 has 13 residues. The germline CDR1 and CDR2 sequences are LNHNV and YYDKDF (reference sequence). V lost 6 bases and J lost 8, with 13 bases in between.

This CDR3 is CATSDAGLAGGETQYF. The DNA for the CDR3 is TGTGCCACCAGTGATGCGGGACTAGCGGGGGGGGAGACCCAGTACTTC. V and J are TRBV24-1 and TRBJ2-5; the match to TRBD2 covers 16 bases. The CDR3 loop spans 16 amino acids. The germline CDR1 and CDR2 sequences are KGHDR and SFDVKD. Germline trimming cut 3 bases from V and 5 bases from J; bases unmatched to any gene: 2.

The V and J genes are TRBV6-2 or TRBV6-3 and TRBJ2-2; TRBD1 matches 8 bases. The germline gives CDR1 MNHEY, CDR2 SVGEGT. The CDR3 spans 16 residues. Trimming took 3 bases from V and 4 from J; bases not matched to a gene: 7. The CDR3 loop reads CASSYPGQGSTGELFF. In DNA form, the CDR3 reads TGTGCCAGCAGTTATCCCGGACAGGGTTCCACCGGGGAGCTGTTTTTT.

The chain uses TRBV24-1 and TRBJ1-5; D not resolved. The germline gives CDR1 KGHDR, CDR2 SFDVKD. The CDR3 loop spans 13 amino acids. V was pared by 6 bases and J by 4 bases, with 9 bases between. The CDR3 coding sequence is TGTGCCACCAGTCACGGGTGGAATCAGCCCCAGCATTTT. It translates to CATSHGWNQPQHF.

The V gene is TRBV24-1, the J gene TRBJ2-1; 10 bases line up with TRBD2. CDR1 is KGHDR, CDR2 SFDVKD, per germline. This CDR3 has 17 amino acids. The V and J ends lost 0 bases and 0 bases, in that order; junction bases with no gene match: 1. The CDR3 nucleotides read TGTGCCACCAGTGATTTGCCTAGCGGGAGCTCCTACAATGAGCAGTTCTTC. Translation: CATSDLPSGSSYNEQFF.

The chain's CDR3 is CAIGTTPRNEQFF. As DNA, the CDR3 is TGTGCCATCGGAACTACCCCGCGCAATGAGCAGTTCTTC. This rearrangement joins TRBV10-3 to TRBJ2-1; D unresolved. CDR1 and CDR2 (germline): ENHRY, SYGVKD. Trimming stripped 8 bases from V and 6 bases from J, with 14 bases between. The CDR3 spans 13 residues.

The chain employs TRBV7-2 and TRBJ2-3; tentatively, D is TRBD1 (8 bases). Trimming removed 5 bases from V and 2 bases from J, with 14 bases in between. The CDR3 runs 15 residues. Germline V lookup: CDR1 SGHTA, CDR2 FQGNSA. The CDR3: CASSRGGQVTDTQYF. DNA for the CDR3: TGTGCCAGCAGCCGCGGGGGACAGGTCACAGATACGCAGTATTTT.